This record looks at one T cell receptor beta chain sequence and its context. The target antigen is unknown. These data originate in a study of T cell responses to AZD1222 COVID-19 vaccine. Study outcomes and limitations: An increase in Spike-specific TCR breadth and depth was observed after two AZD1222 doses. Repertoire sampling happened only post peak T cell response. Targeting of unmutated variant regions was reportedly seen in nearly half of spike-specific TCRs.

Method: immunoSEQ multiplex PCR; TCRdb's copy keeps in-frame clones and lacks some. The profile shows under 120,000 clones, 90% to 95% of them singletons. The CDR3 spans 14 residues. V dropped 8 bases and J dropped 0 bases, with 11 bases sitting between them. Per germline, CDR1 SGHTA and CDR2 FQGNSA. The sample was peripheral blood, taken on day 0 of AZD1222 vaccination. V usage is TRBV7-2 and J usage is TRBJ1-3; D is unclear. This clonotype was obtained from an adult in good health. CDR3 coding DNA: TGTGCCAGCGGAGAGCACCCCTCTGGAAACACCATATATTTT. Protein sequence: CASGEHPSGNTIYF.